This is a list of T cell receptor beta chains from one sample in a study of blood T cell repertoires in COVID-19. Using immunoSEQ multiplex PCR, the repertoire was profiled, and TCRdb retains in-frame clones only, with some absent. The sample lists about 48,000 clones, approximately 80% occurring once. The sequencing input was peripheral blood. These receptors were obtained from a human donor with active or convalescent COVID-19. The donor label of this sample is uncertain. The CDR3 runs from the conserved cysteine through the conserved F or W. D genes are given only for firm matches. Size tells how often a clone was seen (once, few, many) or the class of an expanded clone, and some rows leave it out.

d_gene,j_gene,abundance,v_gene,CDR3nt,CDR3aa
TRBD1,TRBJ2-1,-,TRBV7-7,TGTGCTAGCAGCTTACGGACAGGGGGCGGGAATGAGCAGTTCTTC,CASSLRTGGGNEQFF
TRBD2,TRBJ2-1,-,TRBV5-4,TGTGCCAGCAGCCTTGGATTGAGCGGGAAGGGCAATGAGCAGTTCTTC,CASSLGLSGKGNEQFF
TRBD2,TRBJ2-7,-,TRBV6-4,TGTGCCAGCAGTGACTTCGCGGGAGCGGGTGAGCAGTACTTC,CASSDFAGAGEQYF
TRBD2,TRBJ2-1,-,TRBV30,TGTGCCTGGAGTGGCAGGTGGGCTAGCGGGGGGGTCAATGAGCAGTTCTTC,CAWSGRWASGGVNEQFF
TRBD2,TRBJ2-2,few,TRBV5-4,TGTGCCAGCAGCCCCCTCGGACTAGCGGGTTCCGGGGAGCTGTTTTTT,CASSPLGLAGSGELFF
TRBD1,TRBJ1-2,-,TRBV19,TGTGCCAGTAGTTCCCCGTCGACAGGGTCTAACTATGGCTACACCTTC,CASSSPSTGSNYGYTF
-,TRBJ1-4,many,TRBV9,TGTGCCAGCAGCGCCGAGTCTCGGGGGAAACTGTTTTTT,CASSAESRGKLFF
-,TRBJ2-3,-,TRBV9,TGTGCCAGCAGCGCAATAACGGGAGTAGCAGATACGCAGTATTTT,CASSAITGVADTQYF
TRBD1,TRBJ2-1,once,TRBV4-2,TGTGCCAGCAGCCAAGGGACAGGCGGGTCCTACAATGAGCAGTTCTTC,CASSQGTGGSYNEQFF
-,TRBJ2-1,few,TRBV5-1,TGCGCCAGCAGCTTGTCAGGAATGACATCCTACAATGAGCAGTTCTTC,CASSLSGMTSYNEQFF
-,TRBJ2-7,-,TRBV6-2/TRBV6-3,TGTGCCAGCAGTTCCCGAAGATACAGCCTGTACGAGCAGTACTTC,CASSSRRYSLYEQYF
TRBD1,TRBJ1-2,-,TRBV6-2/TRBV6-3,TGTGCCAGCAGTCCCGGGACAGGTTCTAACTATGGCTACACCTTC,CASSPGTGSNYGYTF
TRBD2,TRBJ2-7,once,TRBV3-1/TRBV3-2,TGTGCCAGCAGCCGCAGGCTACGGGAGCGGGAGAACGAGCAGTACTTC,CASSRRLRERENEQYF
-,TRBJ1-2,-,TRBV19,TGTGCCAGTAGAACTCATGACAATCCCCATGGCTACACCTTC,CASRTHDNPHGYTF
TRBD1,TRBJ2-7,-,TRBV25-1,TGTGCCAGCAGTTCCATGGGACAGGGGTACGAGCAGTACTTC,CASSSMGQGYEQYF
TRBD1,TRBJ1-1,-,TRBV7-3,TGTGCCAGCAGCTCCTTCCCCCGACAGGGTGGGGACACTGAAGCTTTCTTT,CASSSFPRQGGDTEAFF
-,TRBJ1-4,-,TRBV28,TGTGCCAGCAGTTTATACGGAGGTGAAAAACTGTTTTTT,CASSLYGGEKLFF
TRBD1,TRBJ2-7,-,TRBV19,TGTGCCAGTAGTGACCCCCGGGACAGGGCCGACGAGCAGTACTTC,CASSDPRDRADEQYF
TRBD1,TRBJ1-6,-,TRBV6-2/TRBV6-3,TGTGCCAGCAGTACGGGACAGCTAAATTCACCCCTCCACTTT,CASSTGQLNSPLHF
TRBD1,TRBJ2-1,-,TRBV5-1,TGCGCCAGCAGCTTCCAATCCGGGACAGGGTACAATGAGCAGTTCTTC,CASSFQSGTGYNEQFF
TRBD1,TRBJ2-5,-,TRBV28,TGTGCCACCCAGCCGGGACAGGGGGCCGGGGAGACCCAGTACTTC,CATQPGQGAGETQYF
-,TRBJ1-1,-,TRBV7-3,TGTGCCAGCAGCTTAACAGGGGTCCGGGACACTGAAGCTTTCTTT,CASSLTGVRDTEAFF
-,TRBJ2-1,-,TRBV11-3,TGTGCCAGCTCGCCCGGCGGCCCCTCCTACAATGAGCAGTTCTTC,CASSPGGPSYNEQFF
-,TRBJ1-6,-,TRBV19,TGTGCCAGTAGAACATTCGGGGGTGGCAATTCACCCCTCCACTTT,CASRTFGGGNSPLHF
-,TRBJ2-7,-,TRBV12-5,TGTGCTAGTGCAGAGGTCAGCTCCTACGAGCAGTACTTC,CASAEVSSYEQYF
TRBD1,TRBJ1-2,-,TRBV3-1/TRBV3-2,TGTGCCAGCAGTTTTGGACAGGGTTATGGCTACACCTTC,CASSFGQGYGYTF
-,TRBJ2-4,-,TRBV5-6,TGTGCCAGCAGCACCATTGACAGGCGGAACATTCAGTACTTC,CASSTIDRRNIQYF